This T cell receptor (beta chain) was identified in a study of spatial heterogeneity in lung cancer. Time point of the sample: sample taken at primary tumor resection. CDR3 size: 15 residues. Germline V gene sequence: CDR1 SGHKS, CDR2 YYEKEE (reference sequence). V dropped 0 bases and J dropped 6 bases, with 14 bases sitting between them. This clonotype was detected a few times. Each CDR3 protein is one row after TCRdb ran MiXCR on the 5' RACE reads. The sample yields more than 80,000 distinct CDR3 sequences, about 12% seen once. Sequencing used PBMCs, obtained at surgery. This chain links TRBV5-5 with TRBJ2-3, with D perhaps matching TRBD1 (5 bases). The TCR sequence derives from a male donor with early-stage non-small cell lung cancer. The CDR3 loop is CASSLAGNPGDTQYF. In nucleotides, the CDR3 is TGTGCCAGCAGCTTGGCAGGGAATCCCGGGGATACGCAGTATTTT.